This T cell receptor (beta chain) is drawn from a study of T cells in tuberculosis. Study overall: T cells were selected with CD1B tetramers loaded with glucose monomycolate.

The time point: new active TB diagnosis, blood taken before or within 7 days of starting treatment. The CDR3 runs to 14 residues. Germline CDR1 SGHAT, CDR2 FQNNGV. Trimming stripped 2 bases from V and 10 bases from J, with 12 bases between. Method: immunoSEQ multiplex PCR; TCRdb's copy keeps in-frame clones and lacks some. The sample yields over 30,000 clones, 80% to 95% seen once. The clonotype comes from an adult with tuberculosis. The rearrangement joins TRBV11-2 to TRBJ1-6, with a tentative D call TRBD1 (6 bases). Material: PBMCs, obtained at tuberculosis diagnosis. CDR3 nucleotide sequence: TGTGCCAGCAGCTTACAGGGGATGTGGTCACCCCTCCACTTT. The encoded protein is CASSLQGMWSPLHF. Using reference TRBV11-2 and TRBJ1-6 for the parts outside the CDR3, the full variable domain is EAGVAQSPRYKIIEKRQSVAFWCNPISGHATLYWYQQILGQGPKLLIQFQNNGVVDDSQLPKDRFSAERLKGVDSTLKIQPAKLEDSAVYLCASSLQGMWSPLHFGNGTRLTVT.